One sample yielded the 16 T cell receptor beta chains listed below, sequenced in a study of blood T cell repertoires in COVID-19. Sequencing used immunoSEQ multiplex PCR; TCRdb keeps in-frame clones, though not all of them. The sample lists a few hundred thousand clones; roughly 91% were seen once. Sequencing was carried out using PBMCs or T cells enriched from blood (not recorded which). The source of these receptors is a woman aged 45-59 years who had been exposed to COVID-19.

The rearrangement uses TRBV28 and TRBJ1-2; a possible D gene is TRBD1 (5 bases). The V end lost 10 bases, the J end lost 2 bases, and 14 bases lay between the germline ends. The CDR3 has 13 amino acids. Germline lookup yields CDR1 MDHEN and CDR2 SYDVKM. The CDR3 region has the DNA TGTGCCACCAGGGAGGCAGGCAACTATGGCTACACCTTC. Encoded protein: CATREAGNYGYTF.

This chain joins TRBV28 and TRBJ1-2, with 9 bases that match TRBD1. The V gene's germline CDR1 is MDHEN and CDR2 SYDVKM. V shed 8 bases and J 3 bases; nucleotides not matched to a gene: 10. This CDR3 region has 15 residues. CDR3 amino acids: CASDSPRQGDYGYTF. The CDR3 nucleotides are TGTGCCAGCGATTCGCCTCGACAGGGGGACTATGGCTACACCTTC.

The chain recombines TRBV5-1 with TRBJ1-1, with D tentatively TRBD1 (6 bases). Trimming cost V 0 bases and J 1 base, with 13 bases left between them. The CDR3 contains 16 residues. CDR1 is SGHRS and CDR2 is YFSETQ in the germline V gene. This chain's CDR3 is CASSLVQGLGNTEAFF. The CDR3 coding sequence is TGCGCCAGCAGCTTGGTGCAGGGGTTGGGGAACACTGAAGCTTTCTTT.

V and J are TRBV5-1 and TRBJ1-1, with TRBD1 identical over 7 bases. The germline V gene encodes CDR1 SGHRS and CDR2 YFSETQ. The V gene end was trimmed by 6 bases and the J gene end by 5 bases; junction bases not matched to a gene: 10. This CDR3 is 14 amino acids long. CDR3 sequence (DNA): TGCGCCAGCAAAGACACAGGGGTCGGAACTGAAGCTTTCTTT. It specifies CASKDTGVGTEAFF.

The chain links TRBV21-1 to TRBJ1-4; the listed D gene, TRBD1, was not tested against the DNA. TRBV21-1 is a recognized pseudogene. This CDR3 region has 15 residues. In DNA form, the CDR3 reads TGTGCCAGCAGCTACCGACAGGGTTCTAATGAAAAACTGTTTTTT. Residues: CASSYRQGSNEKLFF.

This chain connects TRBV18 to TRBJ1-1, with a possible D match to TRBD1 (6 bases). Trimming shortened V by 4 bases and J by 2 bases, and 11 bases separated the two germline ends. The CDR3 is made up of 14 amino acids. CDR1 is KGHSH and CDR2 is LQKENI in the germline V gene. CDR3 loop: CASSRQGSNTEAFF. CDR3 coding DNA: TGTGCCAGCTCACGGCAGGGGTCTAACACTGAAGCTTTCTTT.

This sequence joins TRBV19 and TRBJ2-2; no reliable D call. This CDR3 is 17 amino acids long. In germline, CDR1 is LNHDA, CDR2 SQIVND (reference sequence). V was pared by 6 bases and J by 0 bases, with 17 bases between. The DNA for the CDR3 is TGTGCCAGTAGAAAACCGGGTGGAACCGCGAACACCGGGGAGCTGTTTTTT. The encoded protein is CASRKPGGTANTGELFF.

In DNA form, the CDR3 reads TGTGCCAGCAGTGAAGGGATCGCAGGCATACCCTACGAGCAGTACTTC. Residues: CASSEGIAGIPYEQYF. The chain is built from TRBV6-1 and TRBJ2-7; D gene ambiguous. The CDR3 runs 16 residues. V was clipped by 1 base and J by 2 bases, with 15 bases between them. Germline V gene data show CDR1 as MNHNS and CDR2 as SASEGT.

The rearrangement uses TRBV14 and TRBJ2-7; D is perhaps TRBD2 (6 bases). The CDR3 consists of 14 residues. Trimming cost V 3 bases and J 4 bases, with 13 bases left between them. Germline CDR1 is SGHDN and CDR2 is FVKESK. Here the CDR3 reads CASSHTGTSYEQYF. CDR3 sequence (DNA): TGTGCCAGCAGCCACACCGGGACTTCATACGAGCAGTACTTC. Supplemented by reference TRBV14 and TRBJ2-7, the full variable domain reads EAGVTQFPSHSVIEKGQTVTLRCDPISGHDNLYWYRRVMGKEIKFLLHFVKESKQDESGMPNNRFLAERTGGTYSTLKVQPAELEDSGVYFCASSHTGTSYEQYFGPGTRLTVT.

The rearrangement links TRBV7-9 to TRBJ1-3; no reliable D call. This CDR3 has 15 amino acids. V was trimmed by 1 base and J by 9 bases, leaving 16 bases between them. CDR1 is SEHNR, CDR2 FQNEAQ, per germline (reference sequence). Here the CDR3 reads CASSLVVAGGGTIYF. The CDR3 bases are TGTGCCAGCAGCTTAGTCGTCGCTGGAGGTGGCACCATATATTTT.

This sequence joins TRBV7-2 and TRBJ1-2, with D unresolved. Trimming shortened V by 5 bases and J by 5 bases, and 12 bases separated the two germline ends. CDR1 SGHTA and CDR2 FQGNSA come from the germline V gene. The CDR3 is 13 amino acids. CDR3 amino acids: CASSPAATYGYTF. DNA of the CDR3: TGTGCCAGCAGCCCGGCGGCTACTTATGGCTACACCTTC.

The J gene is TRBJ1-1, the V gene TRBV7-2; the D is unclear. The CDR3 runs to 13 residues. Germline V gives CDR1 SGHTA, CDR2 FQGNSA. Trimming shortened V by 2 bases and J by 1 base, and 5 bases separated the two germline ends. DNA for the CDR3: TGTGCCAGCAGCTTACATTCGAACACTGAAGCTTTCTTT. Its protein product is CASSLHSNTEAFF. Full variable domain (rest looked up from reference TRBV7-2 and TRBJ1-1): GAGVSQSPSNKVTEKGKDVELRCDPISGHTALYWYRQSLGQGLEFLIYFQGNSAPDKSGLPSDRFSAERTGGSVSTLTIQRTQQEDSAVYLCASSLHSNTEAFFGQGTRLTVV.

The V gene is TRBV10-3, the J gene TRBJ2-5; 15 bases align to TRBD2. The junction had 5 bases not matched to a gene; V was cut back by 3 bases and J by 6 bases. Per germline, CDR1 ENHRY and CDR2 SYGVKD. CDR3 size: 16 residues. The DNA for the CDR3 is TGTGCCATCAGTGAAGGGACTAGCGGGGGGTGGCAGACCCAGTACTTC. It is translated as CAISEGTSGGWQTQYF.

The table lists this clone with a few counts. The chain carries TRBV5-4 and TRBJ2-7; TRBD2 matches 7 bases. CDR1 is SGHNT, CDR2 YYREEE, per germline (reference sequence). The V segment lost 1 base and the J segment 0 bases; nucleotides outside the gene matches: 4. CDR3 size: 15 residues. The CDR3 bases are TGTGCCAGCAGCTTGCAAGGGGACTACTCCTACGAGCAGTACTTC. Amino acids: CASSLQGDYSYEQYF.

The chain joins TRBV6-5 to TRBJ1-1; D might be TRBD1 (5 bases). Germline CDR1 MNHEY, CDR2 SVGAGI. The CDR3 consists of 14 residues. The ends were cut back, 8 bases at V and 5 bases at J, with 18 bases in the middle. The CDR3 DNA sequence: TGTGCCAGCCGAGGGGAGGGGCCGTGGACTGAAGCTTTCTTT. Translating gives CASRGEGPWTEAFF.

The chain uses TRBV5-1 and TRBJ2-7; 11 bases agree with TRBD1. This CDR3 has 14 residues. V was pared by 5 bases and J by 4 bases, with 5 bases of the junction left unmatched. Germline lookup yields CDR1 SGHRS and CDR2 YFSETQ. CDR3 nucleotides: TGCGCCAGCAGGCCCGGGACAGGGGGATACGAGCAGTACTTC. Encoded protein: CASRPGTGGYEQYF.